This is a list of T cell receptor beta chains from one sample in a study of T cell responses to AZD1222 COVID-19 vaccine. Only in-frame clones appear in the TCRdb table, and some are missing; sequencing was by immunoSEQ multiplex PCR. The sample has about 150,000 clones; approximately 91% are singletons. The sample consisted of peripheral blood, taken 28 days after the second AZD1222 dose. These receptors originate from an adult who received the AZD1222 COVID-19 vaccine. The CDR3 runs from the conserved cysteine through the conserved F or W. The order of the fields is J gene, D gene, clone size, V gene, CDR3 DNA, CDR3 protein. D genes are given only for firm matches. For some rows the clone size is stated as once, few or many, or as a class when expanded; others skip it.

TRBJ2-1,TRBD1,NA,TRBV5-1,TGCGCCAGCAGTACAGGGGGCCGAGAGCAGTTCTTC,CASSTGGREQFF
TRBJ2-7,NA,NA,TRBV10-1,TGCGCCAGCAGTGACCCCGCGGGGGCGGCCTACGAGCAGTACTTC,CASSDPAGAAYEQYF
TRBJ1-1,NA,NA,TRBV18,TGTGCCAGCTCACTCTGGCCAGAGAACACTGAAGCTTTCTTT,CASSLWPENTEAFF
TRBJ2-5,NA,NA,TRBV6-5,TGTGCCAGCTTTCACAACCAAGAGACCCAGTACTTC,CASFHNQETQYF
TRBJ1-5,NA,NA,TRBV15,TGTGCCACCAGCAGAGCCGTCGAAAATCAGCCCCAGCATTTT,CATSRAVENQPQHF
TRBJ1-5,TRBD1,NA,TRBV6-6,TGTGCCAGCAGGAGACAGGGGGCGTCCGGTAATCAGCCCCAGCATTTT,CASRRQGASGNQPQHF
TRBJ1-2,NA,NA,TRBV18,TGTGCCAGCTCACCCACATCCGGTGACTATGGCTACACCTTC,CASSPTSGDYGYTF
TRBJ2-5,NA,NA,TRBV2,TGTGCCAGCAGGGGTCCAGCGGGAGAGACCCAGTACTTC,CASRGPAGETQYF
TRBJ2-7,TRBD2,NA,TRBV3-1/TRBV3-2,TGTGCCAGCAGCAAGGGACTAGCCTCCTACGAGCAGTACTTC,CASSKGLASYEQYF
TRBJ2-1,NA,NA,TRBV9,TGTGCCAGCAACAGACAGGAGTACAATGAGCAGTTCTTC,CASNRQEYNEQFF
TRBJ2-3,TRBD2,NA,TRBV5-4,TGTGCCAGCAGCTTACCGGGACTAACAGATACGCAGTATTTT,CASSLPGLTDTQYF
TRBJ2-7,NA,once,TRBV5-1,TGCGCCAGCAGTCGAAGCGGCAGCTCCTACGAGCAGTACTTC,CASSRSGSSYEQYF
TRBJ2-5,TRBD2,NA,TRBV7-3,TGTGCCAGCAGCTTAAGCGGGGGAGAGGAGACCCAGTACTTC,CASSLSGGEETQYF
TRBJ1-1,NA,few,TRBV5-1,TGCGCCAGCAGCCCTTGGGGCACAGACATGAACACTGAAGCTTTCTTT,CASSPWGTDMNTEAFF
TRBJ2-7,NA,NA,TRBV12-3/TRBV12-4,TGTGCCAGCAGCCCCTCAGCTTCCTACGAGCAGTACTTC,CASSPSASYEQYF
TRBJ1-1,NA,NA,TRBV15,TGTGCCACCAGCAGAGTGACAGGAACCACTGAAGCTTTCTTT,CATSRVTGTTEAFF
TRBJ2-3,NA,NA,TRBV12-3/TRBV12-4,TGTGCCAGCATGAAGGCGTACACAGATACGCAGTATTTT,CASMKAYTDTQYF
TRBJ1-5,TRBD1,NA,TRBV2,TGTGCCAGCAGTAAAGACAGGGGCGATCAGCCCCAGCATTTT,CASSKDRGDQPQHF
TRBJ1-1,NA,NA,TRBV18,TGTGCCAGCTCACCGGACACAATGAACACTGAAGCTTTCTTT,CASSPDTMNTEAFF
TRBJ1-4,NA,NA,TRBV14,TGTGCCAGCAGCCAAAAACAGGGAGTACGTGAAAAACTGTTTTTT,CASSQKQGVREKLFF
TRBJ1-1,NA,once,TRBV6-5,TGTGCCAGCAGTCTACTGGGCACTGAAGCTTTCTTT,CASSLLGTEAFF
TRBJ2-7,NA,few,TRBV5-4,TGTGCCAGCAGCTCGGACGGGGTTACCTACGAGCAGTACTTC,CASSSDGVTYEQYF
TRBJ1-1,NA,once,TRBV18,TGTGCCAGCTCACCGGACAGAGGAGCTTTCTTT,CASSPDRGAFF
TRBJ2-7,NA,few,TRBV5-1,TGCGCCAGCAGCTTGGAAGGTAACTCCTACGAGCAGTACTTC,CASSLEGNSYEQYF
TRBJ1-1,TRBD1,many,TRBV9,TGTGCCAGCAGCGCTGACAGGGGCCCCTGGGGCACTGAAGCTTTCTTT,CASSADRGPWGTEAFF
TRBJ2-3,TRBD1,once,TRBV24-1,TGTGCCACCAGTGGCAGGGGGGATACGCAGTATTTT,CATSGRGDTQYF
TRBJ2-1,NA,NA,TRBV30,TGTGCCTGGAATCGGGACCTCTTTAATGGGAATGAGCAGTTCTTC,CAWNRDLFNGNEQFF
TRBJ1-3,TRBD1,NA,TRBV3-1/TRBV3-2,TGTGCCAGCAGCCCGAGGGGGCATGGAAACACCATATATTTT,CASSPRGHGNTIYF
TRBJ1-5,NA,NA,TRBV6-2/TRBV6-3,TGTGCCAGCAGCTCAGGGCCTTTGGGCAATCAGCCCCAGCATTTT,CASSSGPLGNQPQHF
TRBJ1-2,NA,NA,TRBV18,TGTGCCAGCTCACCACCGTCACTTGGGAACTATGGCTACACCTTC,CASSPPSLGNYGYTF
TRBJ1-4,TRBD1,few,TRBV2,TGTGCCAGCAGTCAGACAGGGACCGAGGTACAAAAACTGTTTTTT,CASSQTGTEVQKLFF
TRBJ2-5,NA,once,TRBV9,TGTGCCAGCAGCGCCTACGGACTCAGCGAAGAGACCCAGTACTTC,CASSAYGLSEETQYF
TRBJ1-5,NA,once,TRBV15,TGTGCCACCAGCGGCAGCGGCCATAGCAATCAGCCCCAGCATTTT,CATSGSGHSNQPQHF
TRBJ1-5,NA,NA,TRBV14,TGTGCCAGCAGCCAATACGGTCAGAATCAGCCCCAGCATTTT,CASSQYGQNQPQHF
TRBJ2-2,TRBD2,NA,TRBV24-1,TGTGCCACCAGTGAAACCACTAGCGGGAGGGCCTCCGGGGAGCTGTTTTTT,CATSETTSGRASGELFF
TRBJ2-7,TRBD2,NA,TRBV28,TGTGCCAGCAGTTCGGAGTCGAGCGGGAGCAGCTACGAGCAGTACTTC,CASSSESSGSSYEQYF
TRBJ1-6,NA,NA,TRBV10-3,TGTGCCATCAGATCAAAACAGGCGTATAATTCACCCCTCCACTTT,CAIRSKQAYNSPLHF
TRBJ1-5,NA,NA,TRBV13,TGTGCCAGCAGCTTAAGGGGGCAGCCCCAGCATTTT,CASSLRGQPQHF
TRBJ2-5,NA,NA,TRBV5-1,TGCGCCAGCAGCCGGACAGTTCAAGAGACCCAGTACTTC,CASSRTVQETQYF
TRBJ2-2,NA,NA,TRBV11-2,TGTGCCAGCAGCTTAGTTCCCTTGGGGGTTGGGGAGCTGTTTTTT,CASSLVPLGVGELFF
TRBJ2-1,TRBD2,NA,TRBV6-4,TGTGCCAGCAGTTCTTATGGACTAGCGGGGAATGAGCAGTTCTTC,CASSSYGLAGNEQFF
TRBJ2-1,TRBD2,NA,TRBV6-6,TGTGCCAGCAGTCCCCAGCGGGGGGGCTCCTCCTACAATGAGCAGTTCTTC,CASSPQRGGSSYNEQFF
TRBJ1-1,TRBD1,NA,TRBV7-2,TGTGCCAGCAGCACCCGGACAGGGACGAGCACTGAAGCTTTCTTT,CASSTRTGTSTEAFF
TRBJ1-1,NA,NA,TRBV5-1,TGCGCCAGCAGCTTGGAATGGAGGAACACTGAAGCTTTCTTT,CASSLEWRNTEAFF
TRBJ1-2,TRBD1,NA,TRBV6-5,TGTGCCAGCTTGGGACAGGGGTATGGCTACACCTTC,CASLGQGYGYTF
TRBJ2-2,TRBD2,NA,TRBV24-1,TGTGCCACCAGTGATCCCGGGACTAGCGGAAACACCGGGGAGCTGTTTTTT,CATSDPGTSGNTGELFF
TRBJ2-4,NA,NA,TRBV10-3,TGTGCCATCAGTCCCTCCATTCTCGGAGGGGGCATTCAGTACTTC,CAISPSILGGGIQYF
TRBJ2-1,TRBD2,NA,TRBV7-8,TGTGCCAGCAGCTCAGCCCCTAGCGGGAGCTCCTACAATGAGCAGTTCTTC,CASSSAPSGSSYNEQFF
TRBJ1-1,TRBD1,NA,TRBV6-6,TGTGCCAGCAGACTAGCTCGGGCAGGGGGCTCAACTGAAGCTTTCTTT,CASRLARAGGSTEAFF
TRBJ2-2,NA,NA,TRBV12-3/TRBV12-4,TGTGCCAGCAGTGGGACCCACACCGGGGAGCTGTTTTTT,CASSGTHTGELFF
TRBJ2-5,NA,once,TRBV12-5,TGTGCTAGTGGTTTGGTATTAGGCAGGGGCTCAGAGACCCAGTACTTC,CASGLVLGRGSETQYF
TRBJ2-4,NA,NA,TRBV10-1,TGCGCCAGCAGTGATATGGAGACCCCGAACATTCAGTACTTC,CASSDMETPNIQYF
TRBJ2-3,NA,NA,TRBV6-4,TGTGCCAGCAGTGACCGTCTCAGCCGTTTAGATACGCAGTATTTT,CASSDRLSRLDTQYF
TRBJ2-1,TRBD2,NA,TRBV7-9,TGTGCCAGCAGCTTACAGGGTAGCGGGAGGGATGAGCAGTTCTTC,CASSLQGSGRDEQFF
TRBJ2-6,TRBD1,NA,TRBV11-2,TGTGCCAGCACCTACAGGGGCGGAAGCTCTGGGGCCAACGTCCTGACTTTC,CASTYRGGSSGANVLTF